The 2 T cell receptor beta chains reported below all come from one sample, sequenced in a study of cytotoxic CD8 clonotypes in ibrutinib-treated CLL. Only in-frame clones appear in the TCRdb table, and some are missing; sequencing was by immunoSEQ multiplex PCR. Of some 200,000 clones listed, about 75% are singletons. Sample: PBMCs, taken after 12 months of ibrutinib treatment. All receptors come from a human donor with chronic lymphocytic leukemia.

The genes are TRBV6-1 and TRBJ2-1; the D gene is possibly TRBD2 (5 bases). Trimming took 10 bases from V and 0 from J, leaving 10 bases between them. Per germline, CDR1 MNHNS and CDR2 SASEGT. The CDR3 length is 13 residues. Here the CDR3 reads CATGRGSYNEQFF. The DNA of the CDR3 is TGTGCCACCGGTCGGGGCTCCTACAATGAGCAGTTCTTC.

CDR3 sequence reads: CAISERLGGTEAFF. CDR3 sequence (DNA): TGTGCCATCAGTGAAAGGTTAGGCGGCACTGAAGCTTTCTTT. The rearrangement links TRBV10-3 to TRBJ1-1; no definite D call. The CDR3 has 14 amino acids. In germline, CDR1 is ENHRY, CDR2 SYGVKD. Trimming removed 3 bases from V and 4 bases from J, with 12 bases in between.